Below, 28 T cell receptor beta chains from the same sample are listed, as sequenced in a study of cytomegalovirus exposure and HLA in healthy donors. The PCR employed 60 Vbeta primers together with 13 Jbeta primers. Profiling relied on immunoSEQ multiplex PCR, and the TCRdb table lists in-frame clones only, not all of them. Here the sample spans some 140,000 clones, roughly 80% being singletons. Sequencing was done on a sample of PBMCs. These receptor sequences come from a man aged 25-45 years in good health and CMV-seropositive.

The chain uses TRBV18 and TRBJ2-7; 7 nucleotides match TRBD2. Germline CDR1 reads KGHSH; CDR2 reads LQKENI. The V and J ends lost 1 base and 3 bases, in that order; junction bases with no gene match: 9. This CDR3 has 16 amino acids. Here the CDR3 DNA reads TGTGCCAGCTCACCACGGCTTTTAGCGGGTATCTACGAGCAGTACTTC. It translates to CASSPRLLAGIYEQYF.

The V and J genes are TRBV23-1 and TRBJ2-2; no firm D call. TRBV23-1 is flagged as an ORF with uncertain function. Trimming took off 5 bases at V and 0 bases at J, with 16 bases between the two ends. The CDR3 length is 17 residues. CDR3 sequence reads: CASSDTTVPANTGELFF. DNA for the CDR3: TGCGCCAGCAGTGACACGACGGTCCCAGCGAACACCGGGGAGCTGTTTTTT.

This clone was seen a single time. The V and J genes are TRBV19 and TRBJ2-7, with TRBD1 as a possible D gene (6 bases). Trimming stripped 2 bases from V and 4 bases from J, with 9 bases between. Looked up from germline, CDR1 is LNHDA and CDR2 is SQIVND (reference sequence). The CDR3 is made up of 13 amino acids. The CDR3 DNA reads TGTGCCAGTAGTATAAATCAGGGGTACGAGCAGTACTTC. It specifies CASSINQGYEQYF.

The rearrangement uses TRBV27 and TRBJ1-3; D gene uncertain. V lost 5 bases to trimming and J lost 7 bases, with 15 bases between them. CDR1 is MNHEY, CDR2 SMNVEV, per germline (reference sequence). The CDR3 has 14 residues. The chain's CDR3 is CASSGTNSGNTIYF. CDR3 coding DNA: TGTGCCAGCAGTGGCACGAACTCCGGGAACACCATATATTTT.

The chain combines TRBV27 with TRBJ1-3, with D uncertain. V dropped 5 bases and J dropped 2 bases, with 22 bases sitting between them. This CDR3 has 18 amino acids. The V gene's germline CDR1 is MNHEY and CDR2 SMNVEV (reference sequence). The CDR3 nucleotides read TGTGCCAGCAGTGCGTCCGCGGACTCTCTCCCCGCTGGAAACACCATATATTTT. Protein product: CASSASADSLPAGNTIYF.

The chain uses TRBV7-3 and TRBJ2-1; TRBD2 might be the D (5 bases). Germline V gene sequence: CDR1 SGHTA, CDR2 FQGTGA. CDR3 size: 13 residues. V was shortened by 5 bases and J by 9 bases, with 14 bases between the two germline ends. CDR3 amino acids: CASSPTSFSEQFF. DNA of the CDR3: TGTGCCAGCAGCCCCACTAGTTTTAGTGAGCAGTTCTTC.

The chain recombines TRBV2 with TRBJ2-7; TRBD1 might be the D (6 bases). Trimming removed 8 bases at V and 1 base at J, with 9 bases between. Germline V gives CDR1 SNHLY, CDR2 FYNNEI. CDR3 length: 12 residues. This CDR3 reads CASGRGSYEQYF. CDR3 nucleotides: TGTGCCAGCGGCAGGGGATCCTACGAGCAGTACTTC. Filled out from reference TRBV2 and TRBJ2-7, the complete variable domain reads EPEVTQTPSHQVTQMGQEVILRCVPISNHLYFYWYRQILGQKVEFLVSFYNNEISEKSEIFDDQFSVERPDGSNFTLKIRSTKLEDSAMYFCASGRGSYEQYFGPGTRLTVT.

This clone occurred once. The chain combines TRBV5-1 with TRBJ1-1, with 11 bases aligning to TRBD1. Per the germline V gene, CDR1 is SGHRS and CDR2 is YFSETQ. V dropped 1 base and J dropped 6; count of bases not matched to a gene: 8. The CDR3 is 16 amino acids. CDR3 in DNA: TGCGCCAGCAGCTTGTACGGGACAGGGGGGAGTCCTGAAGCTTTCTTT. It is translated as CASSLYGTGGSPEAFF.

V and J are TRBV28 and TRBJ1-1; TRBD1 matches at 7 bases. The CDR3 has 12 residues. The germline V gene has CDR1 MDHEN and CDR2 SYDVKM. Unmatched junction bases numbered 5, after V lost 2 bases and J lost 11 bases. As DNA, the CDR3 is TGTGCCAGCAGTTTACCGGACAGGAGGGCTTTCTTT. The encoded protein is CASSLPDRRAFF.

J is TRBJ2-7 and V is TRBV27; 10 nucleotides align to TRBD2. Trimming cost V 4 bases and J 6 bases; bases outside gene matches: 9. The CDR3 sequence is 15 residues long. Germline loops: CDR1 MNHEY, CDR2 SMNVEV (reference sequence). The CDR3 DNA reads TGTGCCAGCAGTTCTGGGCTAGCGGGAGTTGGCGAGCAGTACTTC. Amino acids: CASSSGLAGVGEQYF.

The J gene is TRBJ2-7, the V gene TRBV28, with a weak D call TRBD2 (5 bases). V lost 3 bases, J lost 7 bases, and 13 bases lay in between. The V gene's germline CDR1 is MDHEN and CDR2 SYDVKM. The CDR3 sequence is 13 residues long. CDR3 in DNA: TGTGCCAGCAGTTTTTATGGGAGCGTAGAGCAGTACTTC. This gives the protein CASSFYGSVEQYF.

The chain has TRBV10-3 and TRBJ2-7; a weak D match, TRBD1 (5 bases). Trimming stripped 8 bases from V and 4 bases from J, with 18 bases between. From germline, CDR1 is ENHRY and CDR2 SYGVKD. CDR3 length: 14 residues. CDR3 bases: TGTGCCATCTCCCGAGACAGCTTCGGATACGAGCAGTACTTC. This encodes CAISRDSFGYEQYF.

The rearrangement joins TRBV15 to TRBJ1-3; D is ambiguous. Germline V lookup: CDR1 LNHNV, CDR2 YYDKDF (reference sequence). This CDR3 is 14 amino acids long. V was shortened by 5 bases and J by 0 bases, with 8 bases between the two germline ends. Here the CDR3 reads CATSPGHSGNTIYF. DNA for the CDR3: TGTGCCACCAGCCCGGGTCACTCTGGAAACACCATATATTTT.

The genes are TRBV7-9 and TRBJ1-2, with D maybe TRBD1 (5 bases). The CDR3 runs to 13 residues. Germline loops: CDR1 SEHNR, CDR2 FQNEAQ (reference sequence). Trimming stripped 3 bases from V and 7 bases from J, with 12 bases between. The CDR3 nucleotides are TGTGCCAGCAGCTTTTTAGGGGAAGCTGGCTACACCTTC. Translating it yields CASSFLGEAGYTF.

This rearrangement joins TRBV9 to TRBJ1-2; 10 bases align to TRBD1. J was trimmed by 4 bases and V by 2 bases; bases with no gene match: 11. Germline CDR1 is SGDLS and CDR2 is YYNGEE. This CDR3 region has 17 residues. CDR3 DNA sequence: TGTGCCAGCAGCGTCACCCGGGACAGGGGAGTATTCTATGGCTACACCTTC. Translation: CASSVTRDRGVFYGYTF.

The genes are TRBV2 and TRBJ2-5; 9 bases are a match to TRBD1. Trimming removed 8 bases from V and 5 bases from J; junction bases left unmatched: 6. The germline CDR1 and CDR2 sequences are SNHLY and FYNNEI. CDR3 size: 13 residues. In DNA form, the CDR3 reads TGTGCCAGCCCCGACAGGGGGTACGAGACCCAGTACTTC. It is translated as CASPDRGYETQYF.

The chain couples TRBV29-1 to TRBJ2-7, with 7 bases fitting TRBD1. Per the germline V gene, CDR1 is SQVTM and CDR2 is ANQGSEA. Trimming removed 6 bases from V and 7 bases from J; junction bases left unmatched: 12. The CDR3 is 13 residues long. CDR3 in DNA: TGCAGCGTCCGGGGACAGACCTACTTTGAGCAGTACTTC. It specifies CSVRGQTYFEQYF.

This chain joins TRBV27 and TRBJ2-7, with TRBD2 matching over 9 bases. Germline assignment: CDR1 MNHEY and CDR2 SMNVEV (reference sequence). V shed 6 bases, J shed 5 bases, and the junction held 8 bases outside the gene matches. This CDR3 has 14 residues. CDR3 sequence (DNA): TGTGCCAGCAGCCTCGGCGGGAGGGCCAACGAGCAGTACTTC. This encodes CASSLGGRANEQYF.

The chain employs TRBV5-5 and TRBJ2-7, with 9 nucleotides matching TRBD2. This CDR3 is 15 amino acids long. CDR1 is SGHKS, CDR2 YYEKEE, per germline (reference sequence). V shed 2 bases and J 0 bases; nucleotides not matched to a gene: 3. CDR3 region: CASSLTSGPSYEQYF. For the CDR3, the DNA is TGTGCCAGCAGCTTAACTAGCGGGCCCTCCTACGAGCAGTACTTC.

This CDR3 reads CASSPTQGGGYEQYF. In DNA, the CDR3 is TGCGCCAGCAGTCCGACACAGGGAGGGGGTTACGAGCAGTACTTC. The J gene is TRBJ2-7, the V gene TRBV5-1; the D gene is possibly TRBD2 (7 bases). The CDR3 spans 15 residues. Trimming took off 5 bases at V and 4 bases at J, with 19 bases between the two ends. Germline loops: CDR1 SGHRS, CDR2 YFSETQ.

The chain has TRBV11-2 and TRBJ1-5; 8 nucleotides agree with TRBD1. V lost 4 bases, J lost 4 bases, and 3 bases stayed unmatched. This CDR3 region has 14 residues. Germline CDR1 and CDR2: SGHAT and FQNNGV. CDR3 DNA sequence: TGTGCCAGCAGCTCTACAGGGGGGAATCAGCCCCAGCATTTT. It specifies CASSSTGGNQPQHF.

The gene calls are TRBV6-1 and TRBJ2-1; D is unclear. Germline V gene lookup returns CDR1 MNHNS and CDR2 SASEGT. Deletions cut 8 bases from V and 0 bases from J, with 8 bases between. CDR3 length equals 13 residues. The CDR3 protein is CASSLFSYNEQFF. In DNA, the CDR3 is TGTGCCAGCTCCCTGTTCTCCTACAATGAGCAGTTCTTC.

This chain links TRBV4-1 with TRBJ2-5; D might be TRBD2 (5 bases). Looked up from germline, CDR1 is MGHRA and CDR2 is YSYEKL. The V end lost 0 bases, the J end lost 3 bases, and 11 bases lay between the germline ends. The CDR3 totals 15 residues. The CDR3 here is CASSQDLDGEETQYF. The CDR3 coding sequence is TGCGCCAGCAGCCAAGATTTGGACGGGGAAGAGACCCAGTACTTC.

The V gene is TRBV7-3, the J gene TRBJ2-1, with a tentative D call TRBD2 (6 bases). The CDR3 length is 17 residues. CDR1 SGHTA and CDR2 FQGTGA come from the germline V gene. V lost 5 bases to trimming and J lost 0 bases, with 17 bases between them. CDR3 nucleotide sequence: TGTGCCAGCAGCCGGAGGGGCAGCAAGAGCTCCTACAATGAGCAGTTCTTC. It is translated as CASSRRGSKSSYNEQFF. The full variable domain, its missing parts supplied by reference TRBV7-3 and TRBJ2-1, is GAGVSQTPSNKVTEKGKYVELRCDPISGHTALYWYRQSLGQGPEFLIYFQGTGAADDSGLPNDRFFAVRPEGSVSTLKIQRTERGDSAVYLCASSRRGSKSSYNEQFFGPGTRLTVL.

V gene TRBV28 combines with J gene TRBJ1-5, with D hard to call. The V end lost 9 bases, the J end lost 0 bases, and 6 bases lay between the germline ends. The CDR3 totals 12 residues. Per the germline V gene, CDR1 is MDHEN and CDR2 is SYDVKM. Here the CDR3 reads CASSYSNQPQHF. The CDR3 nucleotides are TGTGCCAGTTCGTATAGCAATCAGCCCCAGCATTTT.

V gene TRBV28 combines with J gene TRBJ2-7; D gene unclear. Germline-derived CDR1 and CDR2 are MDHEN and SYDVKM. The CDR3 totals 15 residues. V gave up 5 bases and J gave up 3 bases, with 17 bases separating them. The CDR3 coding sequence is TGTGCCAGCAGTCTCAACCGACAACCTGACTACGAGCAGTACTTC. Protein: CASSLNRQPDYEQYF.

The genes are TRBV12-5 and TRBJ2-3; 10 bases map to TRBD2. In germline, CDR1 is LGHNT, CDR2 FRNRAP. The CDR3 runs to 16 residues. V gave up 1 base and J gave up 10 bases; unmatched junction bases: 11. The CDR3 DNA follows: TGTGCTAGTGGTTTGGATCTAGCGGGAGCTGTTGTGGCGCAGTATTTT. It translates to CASGLDLAGAVVAQYF.

The V and J genes are TRBV5-1 and TRBJ2-7; 10 nucleotides agree with TRBD1. With 0 bases clipped from V and 4 bases from J, the junction kept 7 bases outside the gene matches. Per the germline V gene, CDR1 is SGHRS and CDR2 is YFSETQ. The CDR3 loop spans 16 amino acids. CDR3 in amino acids: CASSLAGDRGPYEQYF. CDR3 in DNA: TGCGCCAGCAGCTTGGCCGGGGACAGGGGACCTTACGAGCAGTACTTC.